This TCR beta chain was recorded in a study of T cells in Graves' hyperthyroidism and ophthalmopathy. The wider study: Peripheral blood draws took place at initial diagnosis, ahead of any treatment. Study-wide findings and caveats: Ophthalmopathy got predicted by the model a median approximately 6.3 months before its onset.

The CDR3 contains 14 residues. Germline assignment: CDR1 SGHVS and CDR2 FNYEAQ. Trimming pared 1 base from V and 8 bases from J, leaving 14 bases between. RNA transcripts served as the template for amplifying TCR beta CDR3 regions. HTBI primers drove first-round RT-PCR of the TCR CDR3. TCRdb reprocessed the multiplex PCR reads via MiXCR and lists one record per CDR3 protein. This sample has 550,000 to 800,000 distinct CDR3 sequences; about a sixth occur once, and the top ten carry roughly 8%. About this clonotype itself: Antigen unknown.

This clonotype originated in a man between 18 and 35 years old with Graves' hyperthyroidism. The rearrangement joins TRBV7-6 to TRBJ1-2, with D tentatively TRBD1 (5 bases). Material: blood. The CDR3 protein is CASSLENTRGGYTF. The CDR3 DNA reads TGTGCCAGCAGCTTAGAAAACACAAGGGGAGGCTACACCTTC. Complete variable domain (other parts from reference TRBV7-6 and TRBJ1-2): GAGVSQSPRYKVTKRGQDVALRCDPISGHVSLYWYRQALGQGPEFLTYFNYEAQQDKSGLPNDRFSAERPEGSISTLTIQRTEQRDSAMYRCASSLENTRGGYTFGSGTRLTVV.